The 31 T cell receptor beta chains in this list originate from one sample, sequenced in a study of blood T cells in healthy people across ages. A second roughly 7 to 12 cycle PCR used barcoded and J-beta primers. Each CDR3 protein gets one entry after TCRdb re-called the 5' RACE reads with MiXCR. The table has more than 900,000 distinct CDR3 sequences, 25% to 30% seen once; the top ten hold 10%. These data were also filed under a second study, of T cells of mothers and their children.

Sequencing was done on a sample of blood. Receptor source: a woman aged 35 to 49 in good health.

This clonotype was recorded many times. The chain is built from TRBV29-1 and TRBJ1-2; D unclear. Germline V gene data show CDR1 as SQVTM and CDR2 as ANQGSEA. The V gene lost 6 bases and the J gene lost 0 bases, with 14 bases spanning the gap. This CDR3 region has 14 residues. CDR3 amino acids: CSVDGRLTNYGYTF. DNA for the CDR3: TGCAGCGTGGATGGACGGCTTACTAACTATGGCTACACCTTC.

This clonotype was recorded many times. The CDR3 here is CSVGQGYNEQFF. CDR3 in DNA: TGCAGCGTAGGACAGGGGTACAATGAGCAGTTCTTC. The rearrangement joins TRBV29-1 to TRBJ2-1; 9 bases map to TRBD1. The germline CDR1 and CDR2 sequences are SQVTM and ANQGSEA. This CDR3 has 12 amino acids. J was trimmed by 4 bases and V by 6 bases; bases with no gene match: 1.

The chain uses TRBV7-2 and TRBJ1-6, with D tentatively TRBD1 (5 bases). CDR1 and CDR2 (germline): SGHTA, FQGNSA. The germline V and J ends were trimmed by 6 bases and 7 bases, with 13 bases remaining between them. This CDR3 is 14 amino acids long. As DNA, the CDR3 is TGTGCCAGCAGGTCGGGGACCCCGAATTCACCCCTCCACTTT. It encodes CASRSGTPNSPLHF.

The chain employs TRBV5-4 and TRBJ2-1, with D unresolved. Trimming pared 4 bases from V and 0 bases from J, leaving 14 bases between. This CDR3 spans 16 amino acids. The germline V gene encodes CDR1 SGHNT and CDR2 YYREEE (reference sequence). The CDR3, as DNA: TGTGCCAGCAGCCCCCCGAGGCGAAGCTCCTACAATGAGCAGTTCTTC. Its translation: CASSPPRRSSYNEQFF.

The V call is TRBV5-1, the J call TRBJ2-7; 8 bases map to TRBD1. CDR1 is SGHRS, CDR2 YFSETQ, per germline. The CDR3 loop spans 15 amino acids. V dropped 0 bases and J dropped 3; count of bases not matched to a gene: 5. The CDR3 sequence is CASSLAQGAIYEQYF. In nucleotides, the CDR3 is TGCGCCAGCAGCTTGGCTCAGGGGGCTATCTACGAGCAGTACTTC. Full variable domain (remainder filled in from reference TRBV5-1 and TRBJ2-7): KAGVTQTPRYLIKTRGQQVTLSCSPISGHRSVSWYQQTPGQGLQFLFEYFSETQRNKGNFPGRFSGRQFSNSRSEMNVSTLELGDSALYLCASSLAQGAIYEQYFGPGTRLTVT.

This clonotype was found a few times. The chain has TRBV29-1 and TRBJ2-7, with 7 bases lining up with TRBD1. The CDR3 contains 14 residues. V lost 6 bases, J lost 0 bases, and 8 bases stayed unmatched. The V gene's germline CDR1 is SQVTM and CDR2 ANQGSEA. The CDR3 DNA is TGCAGCGTGAGGACAGGCCCTCTCTCCTACGAGCAGTACTTC. Translation: CSVRTGPLSYEQYF.

The rearrangement joins TRBV20-1 to TRBJ2-1, with 10 bases fitting TRBD2. Germline CDR1 reads DFQATT; CDR2 reads SNEGSKA (reference sequence). This CDR3 is 15 amino acids long. Losses at the gene ends were 2 bases for V and 7 bases for J; bases not matched to a gene: 8. For the CDR3, the DNA is TGCAGTGCTAGAAATAGCGGGGGGCCAGGGAATGAGCAGTTCTTC. This sequence encodes CSARNSGGPGNEQFF.

Remarks on this clonotype: It may be a read error: a sequence one base away is much more abundant. This rearrangement joins TRBV2 to TRBJ2-7; D possibly corresponds to TRBD2 (6 bases). This CDR3 contains 17 residues. Trimming removed 4 bases at V and 10 bases at J, with 29 bases between. The germline CDR1 and CDR2 sequences are SNHLY and FYNNEI. The CDR3 is CASSGLSRELAKNVQYF. Written as DNA, the CDR3 is TGTGCCAGCAGTGGTTTGTCGCGGGAACTAGCCAAAAACGTTCAGTACTTC.

Details on this clonotype: This may be a read error: a much more frequent sequence differs by one nucleotide. The chain is built from TRBV29-1 and TRBJ1-2; tentatively, D is TRBD1 (6 bases). Germline assignment: CDR1 SQVTM and CDR2 ANQGSEA. The CDR3 loop spans 13 amino acids. V lost 3 bases to trimming and J lost 4 bases, with 12 bases between them. The CDR3 protein is CSVDPGESYGYTF. The CDR3, as DNA: TGCAGCGTTGATCCAGGGGAGAGCTATGGCTACACCTTC.

V is TRBV6-5 and J is TRBJ2-7, with TRBD1 matching 7 bases. Trimming removed 2 bases from V and 0 bases from J; junction bases left unmatched: 4. This CDR3 comprises 15 residues. Germline V gene sequence: CDR1 MNHEY, CDR2 SVGAGI. The DNA for the CDR3 is TGTGCCAGCAGTTACCTGACAGGGAGCTCCTACGAGCAGTACTTC. This translates into CASSYLTGSSYEQYF.

This clonotype appeared a few times. One end of the junction does not line up with germline, which may come from a read error. CDR3 coding DNA: TGTACCAGCAGCCACGGAGGAAGCAATCAGCCCCAGCATTTT. Protein sequence: CTSSHGGSNQPQHF. The genes are TRBV3-1 and TRBJ1-5; D remains unclear. Germline lookup yields CDR1 LGHDT and CDR2 YNNKEL (reference sequence). This CDR3 spans 14 amino acids. Drawing the rest from reference TRBV3-1 and TRBJ1-5, the complete variable domain is DTAVSQTPKYLVTQMGNDKSIKCEQNLGHDTMYWYKQDSKKFLKIMFSYNNKELIINETVPNRFSPKSPDKAHLNLHINSLELGDSAVYFCTSSHGGSNQPQHFGDGTRLSIL.

CDR3 loop: CASSQEGYRGRVQPQHF. For the CDR3, the DNA is TGTGCCAGCAGCCAAGAGGGTTACAGGGGGAGGGTTCAGCCCCAGCATTTT. The V gene is TRBV3-1, the J gene TRBJ1-5; TRBD1 agrees at 8 bases. Trimming took 0 bases from V and 6 from J; bases not matched to a gene: 10. Germline CDR1 LGHDT, CDR2 YNNKEL (reference sequence). The CDR3 has 17 residues.

This clonotype was counted a few times. The chain uses TRBV5-6 and TRBJ2-3; possible D gene TRBD2, 6 bases. The CDR3 extends over 16 amino acids. Germline V gives CDR1 SGHDT, CDR2 YYEEEE. V was clipped by 0 bases and J by 6 bases, with 17 bases between them. The CDR3 nucleotides are TGTGCCAGCAGCTTGGGCCCCCACGGGGGTGGGGATACGCAGTATTTT. This translates into CASSLGPHGGGDTQYF.

This chain joins TRBV7-9 and TRBJ1-5, with D unresolved. The CDR3 extends over 14 amino acids. Germline V gene data show CDR1 as SEHNR and CDR2 as FQNEAQ (reference sequence). The V and J ends lost 3 bases and 4 bases respectively, with 10 bases between them. CDR3 nucleotides: TGTGCCAGCAGCTTGATGACGGAGAATCAGCCCCAGCATTTT. Its translation is CASSLMTENQPQHF.

This chain links TRBV5-5 with TRBJ2-6, with TRBD1 matching 9 bases. The ends lost 5 bases at V and 3 bases at J; junction bases unmatched: 12. CDR3 length: 18 amino acids. Germline lookup yields CDR1 SGHKS and CDR2 YYEKEE (reference sequence). The CDR3 sequence is CASREPGQGFFGANVLTF. As DNA, the CDR3 is TGTGCCAGCAGGGAGCCGGGACAGGGATTCTTTGGGGCCAACGTCCTGACTTTC.

Comment on this clonotype: With a much larger clone just one base away, this may be a read error. This sequence joins TRBV7-8 and TRBJ1-1; TRBD1 agrees at 9 bases. CDR3 length: 15 amino acids. Germline V gene data show CDR1 as SGHVS and CDR2 as FQNEAQ. CDR3 nucleotide sequence: TGTACCAGCAGCCCCCGGACAGGGGAGATCCCTGAAGCTTTCTTT. Translated: CTSSPRTGEIPEAFF.

This clonotype appeared a few times. This chain uses TRBV12-3 or TRBV12-4 with TRBJ2-5, with a tentative D call TRBD1 (5 bases). The CDR3 loop spans 12 amino acids. V dropped 4 bases and J dropped 11 bases, with 14 bases sitting between them. DNA of the CDR3: TGTGCCAGCAGTTGGGGCCTCGGCCAGCAGTACTTC. Its protein is CASSWGLGQQYF.

V and J are TRBV6-1 and TRBJ2-7; D remains ambiguous. CDR3 length: 11 residues. Trimming cost V 8 bases and J 2 bases, with 7 bases left between them. Germline CDR1 MNHNS, CDR2 SASEGT. The CDR3 DNA sequence: TGTGCCAGCGAGTCCCCCTACGAGCAGTACTTC. Translated, it gives CASESPYEQYF.

This clonotype was detected many times. This chain links TRBV28 with TRBJ2-7, with D perhaps TRBD1 or TRBD2 (6 bases each). This CDR3 is built from 14 residues. Germline CDR1 MDHEN, CDR2 SYDVKM. The germline V and J ends were trimmed by 9 bases and 2 bases, with 17 bases remaining between them. CDR3 region: CASRASGAPYEQYF. CDR3 sequence (DNA): TGTGCCAGTCGGGCTTCGGGGGCTCCCTACGAGCAGTACTTC.

On this clonotype itself: This may come from a read error, since a much larger clone is one base off. This chain joins TRBV7-2 and TRBJ2-5, with TRBD2 matching 9 bases. The ends lost 1 base at V and 11 bases at J; junction bases unmatched: 11. This CDR3 comprises 15 residues. Germline CDR1 SGHTA, CDR2 FQGNSA. Written as DNA, the CDR3 is TGTGCCAGCAGCTTAGAGGTAGCGGGGGCAAATGAGCAGTACTTC. Protein sequence: CASSLEVAGANEQYF.

The sample holds a few counts of this clonotype. The V call is TRBV6-4, the J call TRBJ2-3, with 8 bases matching TRBD2. Trimming at V came to 10 bases and at J to 2 bases, leaving 5 bases not matched to a gene. The germline gives CDR1 MRHNA, CDR2 SNTAGT. The CDR3 contains 13 residues. The CDR3 bases are TGTGCCACCGCGACTAGCGACACAGATACGCAGTATTTT. Amino acids: CATATSDTDTQYF.

This clonotype was seen a handful of times. V is TRBV5-1 and J is TRBJ2-7; 9 nucleotides agree with TRBD2. The trim removed 3 bases at V and 0 bases at J, leaving 4 bases unmatched. CDR1 SGHRS and CDR2 YFSETQ come from the germline V gene. The CDR3 spans 15 residues. The CDR3 protein is CASSSGLASSYEQYF. The CDR3 DNA follows: TGCGCCAGCAGCTCTGGACTAGCGTCCTCCTACGAGCAGTACTTC.

This clonotype was found many times. J is TRBJ2-7 and V is TRBV28; TRBD1 matches at 7 bases. CDR1 and CDR2 from the germline V gene are MDHEN and SYDVKM. J was trimmed by 3 bases and V by 6 bases; bases with no gene match: 14. The CDR3 consists of 16 residues. The CDR3 sequence: CASRPPLTGQGYEQYF. The DNA of the CDR3 is TGTGCCAGCAGACCACCCCTGACAGGGCAGGGCTACGAGCAGTACTTC. Variable domain in full (rest from reference TRBV28 and TRBJ2-7): DVKVTQSSRYLVKRTGEKVFLECVQDMDHENMFWYRQDPGLGLRLIYFSYDVKMKEKGDIPEGYSVSREKKERFSLILESASTNQTSMYLCASRPPLTGQGYEQYFGPGTRLTVT.

A few counts support this clonotype. The chain employs TRBV29-1 and TRBJ1-2; D may be TRBD1 (5 bases). This CDR3 spans 13 amino acids. Between the trimmed V and J ends, which lost 5 bases and 0 bases, there was a span of 10 bases. Germline V gene lookup returns CDR1 SQVTM and CDR2 ANQGSEA. The CDR3 spells CSVSLGPNYGYTF. As DNA, the CDR3 is TGCAGCGTTAGCCTGGGGCCTAACTATGGCTACACCTTC.

This clonotype was seen a handful of times. This chain links TRBV5-5 with TRBJ2-5, with 8 bases aligning to TRBD1. The junction had 9 bases not matched to a gene; V was cut back by 3 bases and J by 5 bases. The CDR3 sequence is 15 residues long. Germline V gene lookup returns CDR1 SGHKS and CDR2 YYEKEE (reference sequence). In DNA, the CDR3 is TGTGCCAGCAGCTGGGGGGACAGGACCTGGGAGACCCAGTACTTC. Translated: CASSWGDRTWETQYF.

CDR3 sequence (DNA): TGCAGCCAGCTGGAGGGTGAGACCCAGTACTTC. Translating gives CSQLEGETQYF. The chain carries TRBV20-1 and TRBJ2-5; D may be TRBD2 (6 bases). Germline V CDR1 and CDR2: DFQATT, SNEGSKA (reference sequence). CDR3 size: 11 residues.

The gene calls are TRBV6-1 and TRBJ2-5, with D possibly being TRBD1 or TRBD2 (5 bases each). The ends were cut back, 4 bases at V and 2 bases at J, with 11 bases in the middle. The V gene's germline CDR1 is MNHNS and CDR2 SASEGT. The CDR3 spans 14 residues. The CDR3 DNA is TGTGCCAGCAGTGCCCGGGACGGGCAAGAGACCCAGTACTTC. This codes for CASSARDGQETQYF.

This rearrangement joins TRBV4-1 to TRBJ1-1; D is possibly TRBD1 (5 bases). Trimming shortened V by 0 bases and J by 4 bases, and 12 bases separated the two germline ends. This CDR3 contains 15 residues. Germline V gives CDR1 MGHRA, CDR2 YSYEKL. CDR3 protein: CASSQERGGLTEAFF. The CDR3 DNA is TGCGCCAGCAGCCAAGAGAGGGGAGGGCTCACTGAAGCTTTCTTT.

This clonotype was recorded at least ten times. This chain's CDR3 is CASSSRTGEYF. The DNA of the CDR3 is TGTGCCAGCAGTTCCCGGACAGGGGAGTACTTC. The rearrangement joins TRBV6-2 or TRBV6-3 to TRBJ2-7; 9 bases align to TRBD1. Trimming removed 4 bases from V and 11 bases from J; junction bases left unmatched: 3. In germline, CDR1 is MNHEY, CDR2 SVGEGT. This CDR3 is 11 amino acids long.

In its sample, this clonotype was seen a few times. The germline gene is not matched at one end of the junction; a read error may be the cause. The gene calls are TRBV4-3 and TRBJ2-3; D is possibly TRBD2 (7 bases). The CDR3 runs to 16 residues. Germline V lookup: CDR1 LGHNA, CDR2 YSLEER. CDR3 sequence: CASSQGGSGSTDTQYF. DNA for the CDR3: TGTGCCAGCAGCCAAGGGGGTAGCGGGAGCACAGATACGCAGTATTTT.

This clonotype was seen at least ten times. The chain has TRBV20-1 and TRBJ2-7; weak D call: TRBD2 (5 bases). Germline-derived CDR1 and CDR2 are DFQATT and SNEGSKA (reference sequence). This CDR3 has 13 residues. V lost 5 bases and J lost 2, with 13 bases in between. The CDR3 DNA reads as TGCAGTGCTGGGGTGCTCGGGGCCTACGAGCAGTACTTC. It specifies CSAGVLGAYEQYF.